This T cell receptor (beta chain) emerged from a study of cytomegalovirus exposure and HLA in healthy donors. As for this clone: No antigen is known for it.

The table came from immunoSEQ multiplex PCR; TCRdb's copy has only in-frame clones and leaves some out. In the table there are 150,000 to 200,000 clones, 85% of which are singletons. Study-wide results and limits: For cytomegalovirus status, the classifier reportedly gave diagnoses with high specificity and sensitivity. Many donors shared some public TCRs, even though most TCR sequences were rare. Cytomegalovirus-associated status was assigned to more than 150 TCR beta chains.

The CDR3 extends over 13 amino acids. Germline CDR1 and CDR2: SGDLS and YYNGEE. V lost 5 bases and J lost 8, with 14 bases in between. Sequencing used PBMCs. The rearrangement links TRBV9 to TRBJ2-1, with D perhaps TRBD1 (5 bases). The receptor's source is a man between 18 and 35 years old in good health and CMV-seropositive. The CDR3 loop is CASSEAGFHEQFF. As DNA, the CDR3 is TGTGCCAGCAGTGAGGCAGGGTTTCATGAGCAGTTCTTC. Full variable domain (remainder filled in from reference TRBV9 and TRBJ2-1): DSGVTQTPKHLITATGQRVTLRCSPRSGDLSVYWYQQSLDQGLQFLIQYYNGEERAKGNILERFSAQQFPDLHSELNLSSLELGDSALYFCASSEAGFHEQFFGPGTRLTVL.